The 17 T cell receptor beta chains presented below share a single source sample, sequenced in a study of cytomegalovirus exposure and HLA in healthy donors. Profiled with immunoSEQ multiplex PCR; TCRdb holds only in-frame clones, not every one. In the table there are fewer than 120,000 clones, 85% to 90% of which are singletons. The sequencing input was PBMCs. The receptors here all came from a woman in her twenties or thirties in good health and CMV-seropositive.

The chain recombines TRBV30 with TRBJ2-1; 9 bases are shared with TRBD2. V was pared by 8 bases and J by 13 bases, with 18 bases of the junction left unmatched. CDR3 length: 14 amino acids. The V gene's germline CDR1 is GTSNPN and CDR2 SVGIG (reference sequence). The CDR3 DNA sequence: TGTGCCACCGGGGTAGGGCGGGAGGGATTTAGACAGTTCTTC. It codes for CATGVGREGFRQFF.

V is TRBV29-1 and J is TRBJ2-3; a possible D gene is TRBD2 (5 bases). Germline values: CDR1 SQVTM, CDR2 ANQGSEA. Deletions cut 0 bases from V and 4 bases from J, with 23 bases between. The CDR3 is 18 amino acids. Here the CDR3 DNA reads TGCAGCGTTGAAGATCTGCAGAGGACTTTTTCCACCGCAGATACGCAGTATTTT. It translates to CSVEDLQRTFSTADTQYF.

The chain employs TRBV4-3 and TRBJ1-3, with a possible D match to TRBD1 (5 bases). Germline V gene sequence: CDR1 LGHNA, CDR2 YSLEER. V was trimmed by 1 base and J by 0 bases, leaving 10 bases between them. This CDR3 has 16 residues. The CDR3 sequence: CASSQAGGFSGNTIYF. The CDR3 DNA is TGCGCCAGCAGCCAAGCCGGGGGGTTCTCTGGAAACACCATATATTTT.

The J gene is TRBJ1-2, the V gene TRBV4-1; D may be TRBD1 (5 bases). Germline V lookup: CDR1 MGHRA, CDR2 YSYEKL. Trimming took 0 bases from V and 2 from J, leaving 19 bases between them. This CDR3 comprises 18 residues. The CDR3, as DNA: TGCGCCAGCAGCCAAGATGAAGGGGCCAAGGCTCGGAACTATGGCTACACCTTC. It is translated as CASSQDEGAKARNYGYTF.

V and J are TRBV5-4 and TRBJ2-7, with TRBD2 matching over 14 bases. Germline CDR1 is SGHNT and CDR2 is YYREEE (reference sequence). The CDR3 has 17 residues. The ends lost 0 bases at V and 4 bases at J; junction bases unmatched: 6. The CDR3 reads CASSLAGTSGGAYEQYF. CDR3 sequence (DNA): TGTGCCAGCAGCTTGGCCGGGACTAGCGGGGGTGCGTACGAGCAGTACTTC.

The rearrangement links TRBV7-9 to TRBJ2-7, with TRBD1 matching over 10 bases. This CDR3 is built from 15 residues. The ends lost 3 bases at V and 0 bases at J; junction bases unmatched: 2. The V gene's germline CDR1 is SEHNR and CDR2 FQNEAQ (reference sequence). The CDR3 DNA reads TGTGCCAGCAGCTTGGGACAGGGGCGCTCCTACGAGCAGTACTTC. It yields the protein CASSLGQGRSYEQYF.

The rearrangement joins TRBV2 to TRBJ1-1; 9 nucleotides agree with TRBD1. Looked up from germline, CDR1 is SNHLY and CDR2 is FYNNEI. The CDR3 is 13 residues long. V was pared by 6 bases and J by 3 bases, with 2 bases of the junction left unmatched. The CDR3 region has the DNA TGTGCCAGCAGGGGACAGGGACACACTGAAGCTTTCTTT. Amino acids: CASRGQGHTEAFF.

CDR3 nucleotide sequence: TGTGCCAGCAGCTTACTAGAGGAGCAGTTCTTC. Amino acid sequence: CASSLLEEQFF. The rearrangement uses TRBV11-1 and TRBJ2-1; D is undetermined. Germline CDR1 reads SGHAT; CDR2 reads FQDESV (reference sequence). The CDR3 sequence is 11 residues long. Trimming took 2 bases from V and 10 from J, leaving 6 bases between them. Full variable domain (rest looked up from reference TRBV11-1 and TRBJ2-1): EAEVAQSPRYKITEKSQAVAFWCDPISGHATLYWYRQILGQGPELLVQFQDESVVDDSQLPKDRFSAERLKGVDSTLKIQPAELGDSAMYLCASSLLEEQFFGPGTRLTVL.

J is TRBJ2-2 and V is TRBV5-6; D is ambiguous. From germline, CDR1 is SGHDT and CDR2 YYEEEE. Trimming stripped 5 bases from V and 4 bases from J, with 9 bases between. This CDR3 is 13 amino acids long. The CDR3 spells CASSTHPTGELFF. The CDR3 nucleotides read TGTGCCAGCAGTACTCATCCCACCGGGGAGCTGTTTTTT.

This chain's CDR3 is CASSEIASLNTEAFF. The CDR3 DNA reads as TGTGCCAGCAGTGAGATAGCCAGTCTGAACACTGAAGCTTTCTTT. The chain couples TRBV2 to TRBJ1-1; D gene ambiguous. V lost 3 bases to trimming and J lost 0 bases, with 11 bases between them. In germline, CDR1 is SNHLY, CDR2 FYNNEI. The CDR3 is 15 residues long.

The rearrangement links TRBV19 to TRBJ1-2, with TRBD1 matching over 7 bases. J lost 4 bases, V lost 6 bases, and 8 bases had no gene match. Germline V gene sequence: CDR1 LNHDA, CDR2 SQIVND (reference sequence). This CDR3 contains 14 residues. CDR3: CASRGGPGGYGYTF. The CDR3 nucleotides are TGTGCCAGTAGGGGCGGGCCAGGGGGCTATGGCTACACCTTC.

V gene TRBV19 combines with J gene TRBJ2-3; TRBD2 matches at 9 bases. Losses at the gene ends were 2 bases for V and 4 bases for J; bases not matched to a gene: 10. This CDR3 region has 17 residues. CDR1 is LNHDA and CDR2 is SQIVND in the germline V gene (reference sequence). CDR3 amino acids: CASSIRGSGGTSDTQYF. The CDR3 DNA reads TGTGCCAGTAGTATACGGGGAAGCGGGGGGACCTCAGATACGCAGTATTTT.

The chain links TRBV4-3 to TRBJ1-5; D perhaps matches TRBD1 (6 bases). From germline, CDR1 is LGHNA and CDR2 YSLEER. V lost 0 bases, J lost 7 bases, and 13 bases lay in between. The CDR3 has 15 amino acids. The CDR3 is CASSQDLQGSQPQHF. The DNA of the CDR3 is TGCGCCAGCAGCCAAGATCTACAGGGTTCCCAGCCCCAGCATTTT.

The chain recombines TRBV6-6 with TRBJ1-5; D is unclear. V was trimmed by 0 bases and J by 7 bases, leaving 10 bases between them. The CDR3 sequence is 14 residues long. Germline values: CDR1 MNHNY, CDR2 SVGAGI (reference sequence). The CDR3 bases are TGTGCCAGCAGTTACTCCGGCGGGGTGCAGCCCCAGCATTTT. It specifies CASSYSGGVQPQHF.

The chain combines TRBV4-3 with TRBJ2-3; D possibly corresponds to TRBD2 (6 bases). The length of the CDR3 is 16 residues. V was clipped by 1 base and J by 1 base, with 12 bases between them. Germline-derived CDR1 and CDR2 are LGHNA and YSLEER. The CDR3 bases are TGCGCCAGCAGCCAAGGGGGGGTATTCGGCACAGATACGCAGTATTTT. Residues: CASSQGGVFGTDTQYF.

CDR3 coding DNA: TGTGCCAGCAGTGAGGGGGGGGAGGAGGACACCATATATTTT. This encodes CASSEGGEEDTIYF. The chain uses TRBV2 and TRBJ1-3, with D possibly matching TRBD1 (5 bases). This CDR3 has 14 residues. The V end lost 3 bases, the J end lost 8 bases, and 14 bases lay between the germline ends. Germline assignment: CDR1 SNHLY and CDR2 FYNNEI.

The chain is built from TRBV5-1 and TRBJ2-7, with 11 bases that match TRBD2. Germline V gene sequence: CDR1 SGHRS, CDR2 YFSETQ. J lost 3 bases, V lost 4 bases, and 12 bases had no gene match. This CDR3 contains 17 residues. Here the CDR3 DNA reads TGCGCCAGCAGCGGGACTAGCGGCCCAAAATTTGGCTACGAGCAGTACTTC. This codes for CASSGTSGPKFGYEQYF.